This TCR beta chain was retrieved from a study of T cells in Graves' hyperthyroidism and ophthalmopathy. Overall study findings and caveats: Before onset, by a median of around 6.4 months, the model predicted ophthalmopathy. Stable hyperthyroidism was told apart from ophthalmopathy by a model built on 13 V-J features. Blood also contained most expanded thyroid clonotypes above 0.001.

There were TCR beta CDR3 regions amplified from RNA transcripts. During a first-round RT-PCR of the TCR CDR3, the HTBI primer set was used. MiXCR, run by TCRdb on the multiplex PCR reads, gives a single entry per CDR3 protein. The sample holds approximately 360,000 distinct CDR3 sequences, around 14% seen once. At least ten counts were recorded for this clonotype. Its cognate antigen is unknown. This TCR derives from a young woman with Graves' hyperthyroidism that later progressed to Graves' ophthalmopathy. Sequences were obtained from blood.

The CDR3 nucleotides read TGCAGTGCTAGAGATCTGGCGGGTGCGAACACCGGGGAGCTGTTTTTT. It yields the protein CSARDLAGANTGELFF. V usage is TRBV20-1 and J usage is TRBJ2-2; tentatively, D is TRBD2 (5 bases). The CDR3 loop spans 16 amino acids. Germline CDR1 is DFQATT and CDR2 is SNEGSKA (reference sequence). V lost 0 bases and J 0 bases, leaving 11 bases between the germline ends.